This T cell receptor beta chain came from a study of blood T cell repertoires in COVID-19. Across the study: Some COVID-19 samples were acute and others convalescent; all came from the United States, Italy and Spain.

TCRdb keeps only in-frame clones here, not all; method: immunoSEQ multiplex PCR. The sample holds some 200,000 clones, around 90% seen once. Looked up from germline, CDR1 is SEHNR and CDR2 is FQNEAQ (reference sequence). Losses at the gene ends were 3 bases for V and 2 bases for J; bases not matched to a gene: 14. This CDR3 is 18 amino acids long. The TCR comes from a woman in her thirties who had recovered from COVID-19. Sequenced sample: PBMCs or T cells enriched from blood (not recorded which). The chain combines TRBV7-9 with TRBJ2-7, with 9 bases matching TRBD2. The CDR3 coding sequence is TGTGCCAGCAGCTTCGTCGTAGAAGTAGCGGGAGCCGCCTACGAGCAGTACTTC. Protein: CASSFVVEVAGAAYEQYF.